This entry is about one T cell receptor beta chain. The data belong to a study of blood T cell repertoires in COVID-19. The assay was immunoSEQ multiplex PCR, and TCRdb's table has in-frame clones only and misses some. The top ten hold around 2% of the sample, which has 85,000 to 100,000 clones, 80% to 90% seen once. Enrolled during active infection, Seattle patients were then followed longitudinally. Input material: peripheral blood. The source is a man aged 50-60 years with COVID-19, enrolled during active disease.

The CDR3 sequence is CSVDLTGRSGYTF. Here the CDR3 DNA reads TGCAGCGTTGATCTGACAGGGAGGTCTGGCTACACCTTC. This chain connects TRBV29-1 to TRBJ1-2, with TRBD1 matching 7 bases. Germline V gene lookup returns CDR1 SQVTM and CDR2 ANQGSEA. V shed 3 bases and J 7 bases; nucleotides not matched to a gene: 8. This CDR3 is built from 13 residues.